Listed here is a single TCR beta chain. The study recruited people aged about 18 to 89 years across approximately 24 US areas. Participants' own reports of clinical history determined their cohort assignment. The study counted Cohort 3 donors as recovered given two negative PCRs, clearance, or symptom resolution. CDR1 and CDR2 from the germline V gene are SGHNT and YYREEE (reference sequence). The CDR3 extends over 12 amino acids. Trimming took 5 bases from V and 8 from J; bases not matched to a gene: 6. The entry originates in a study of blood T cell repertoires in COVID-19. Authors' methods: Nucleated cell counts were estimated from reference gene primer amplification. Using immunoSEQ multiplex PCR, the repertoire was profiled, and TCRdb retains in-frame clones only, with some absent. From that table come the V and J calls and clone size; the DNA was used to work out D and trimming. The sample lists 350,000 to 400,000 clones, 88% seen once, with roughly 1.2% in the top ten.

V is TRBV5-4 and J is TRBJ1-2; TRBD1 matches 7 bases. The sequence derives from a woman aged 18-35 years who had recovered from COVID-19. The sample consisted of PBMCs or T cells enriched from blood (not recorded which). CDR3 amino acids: CASSFRTGGYTF. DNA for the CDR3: TGTGCCAGCAGTTTTCGGACAGGAGGCTACACCTTC. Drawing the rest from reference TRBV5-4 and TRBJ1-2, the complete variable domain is ETGVTQSPTHLIKTRGQQVTLRCSSQSGHNTVSWYQQALGQGPQFIFQYYREEENGRGNFPPRFSGLQFPNYSSELNVNALELDDSALYLCASSFRTGGYTFGSGTRLTVV.